Listed below are T cell receptor beta chains from one sample, sequenced in a study of shared clonotypes between healthy human individuals. Measured with immunoSEQ multiplex PCR; TCRdb has only the in-frame clones, and not every one. Of 2 million to 3 million clones in the sample, approximately 94% are singletons; the top ten hold roughly 0.14%. Material: naive CD4+ T cells sorted from blood. The receptors were gathered from a man between 18 and 29 years old in good health. Each CDR3 is given with its conserved first and last residue. Fields, in order: J gene, V gene, clone size, D gene, CDR3 DNA, CDR3 protein. The D gene is left open where the match is weak. Not every row has a clone size; where given, it reads once, few, many or a size class.

TRBJ1-1 | TRBV4-1 | few | NA | TGCGCCAGCAGCCAAGCAGGGGTTGGTACTGAAGCTTTCTTT | CASSQAGVGTEAFF
TRBJ2-1 | TRBV19 | NA | NA | TGTGCCAGTAGAGGGGGTCTAGCGGCCTACAATGAGCAGTTCTTC | CASRGGLAAYNEQFF
TRBJ2-7 | TRBV18 | NA | TRBD1 | TGTGCCAGCTCACTATCCACGGTTCAGGGGGCCCACGAGCAGTACTTC | CASSLSTVQGAHEQYF
TRBJ1-2 | TRBV6-1 | NA | NA | TGTGCCAGCAGTGACTCCGGGATCGGCTACACCTTC | CASSDSGIGYTF
TRBJ1-1 | TRBV7-8 | once | TRBD1 | TGTGCCAGCAGCTTACAGGGGGCGCGAACTGAAGCTTTCTTT | CASSLQGARTEAFF
TRBJ1-5 | TRBV2 | few | NA | TGTGCCAGCACTCGGCGGGAGAATCAGCCCCAGCATTTT | CASTRRENQPQHF
TRBJ1-2 | TRBV7-2 | NA | TRBD1 | TGTGCCAGCAGTCGGGGACAGGGGGCCGGCAAGGATGGCTACACCTTC | CASSRGQGAGKDGYTF
TRBJ2-1 | TRBV28 | NA | TRBD2 | TGTGCCAGCAGTCAAGGCGGGGGTTCCTACAATGAGCAGTTCTTC | CASSQGGGSYNEQFF
TRBJ1-2 | TRBV29-1 | NA | NA | TGCAGCGTTGAAAGGACTTACGGCTACACCTTC | CSVERTYGYTF
TRBJ2-1 | TRBV5-1 | NA | NA | TGCGCCAGCAGCTCAACGGGGAGCTCCTACAATGAGCAGTTCTTC | CASSSTGSSYNEQFF
TRBJ2-3 | TRBV5-1 | NA | NA | TGCGCCAGCAGCTTGGGACTAGATGCAGATACGCAGTATTTT | CASSLGLDADTQYF
TRBJ2-3 | TRBV13 | NA | TRBD2 | TGTGCCAGCAGGGTGGGGGGGAGCACAGATACGCAGTATTTT | CASRVGGSTDTQYF
TRBJ2-5 | TRBV9 | NA | NA | TGTGCCAGCAGCGTAGGGAGGGGCCTTGGGGAGACCCAGTACTTC | CASSVGRGLGETQYF
TRBJ2-4 | TRBV29-1 | NA | TRBD2 | TGCAGCGTTGGGTTTGCGGGAGTAGCCAAAAACATTCAGTACTTC | CSVGFAGVAKNIQYF
TRBJ2-7 | TRBV2 | NA | TRBD2 | TGTGCCAGCAGTTCTCTAGCGGGGGTTGGAGAGCAGTACTTC | CASSSLAGVGEQYF
TRBJ1-5 | TRBV6-1 | NA | NA | TGTGCCAGCAGTGTGGTTCTGGGTCAGCCCCAGCATTTT | CASSVVLGQPQHF
TRBJ2-7 | TRBV5-1 | NA | TRBD2 | TGCGCCAGCAGCCCAGGGACTAGCGGGAGTTTAGGCTCCTACGAGCAGTACTTC | CASSPGTSGSLGSYEQYF
TRBJ1-5 | TRBV10-3 | few | NA | TGTGCCATCAGGGATAATTTTGATCAGCCCCAGCATTTT | CAIRDNFDQPQHF
TRBJ2-1 | TRBV5-1 | NA | TRBD2 | TGCGCCAGCAGCTGGGGACTAGCGGGAGTCGGTGAGCAGTTCTTC | CASSWGLAGVGEQFF
TRBJ2-5 | TRBV19 | once | TRBD2 | TGTGCCAGTAGAAAACGAGGGACTAGCGGGCCAGAAGAGACCCAGTACTTC | CASRKRGTSGPEETQYF
TRBJ2-7 | TRBV19 | NA | NA | TGTGCCAGTAGTACCCTCCGCGGGGACGAGCAGTACTTC | CASSTLRGDEQYF
TRBJ2-3 | TRBV2 | NA | NA | TGTGCCAGCAGGCCCCGGGACCTGAGCACAGATACGCAGTATTTT | CASRPRDLSTDTQYF
TRBJ2-2 | TRBV14 | NA | NA | TGTGCCAGCAGCCAACCAGGGACCGGGGAGCTGTTTTTT | CASSQPGTGELFF
TRBJ2-7 | TRBV7-2 | NA | NA | TGTGCCAGCAGCACTTACACGACTTGGGAGCAGTACTTC | CASSTYTTWEQYF
TRBJ2-4 | TRBV11-2 | NA | NA | TGTGCCAGCAGCTTTGCTATGAACATTCAGTACTTC | CASSFAMNIQYF
TRBJ1-5 | TRBV30 | NA | NA | TGTGCCTGGAGTAAGGGTACAGGATACAATCAGCCCCAGCATTTT | CAWSKGTGYNQPQHF
TRBJ2-2 | TRBV5-1 | NA | NA | TGCGCCAGCAGCTTGGTAGTCGGAGCTAACACCGGGGAGCTGTTTTTT | CASSLVVGANTGELFF
TRBJ2-7 | TRBV6-5 | NA | NA | TGTGCCAGCAGTACCTCCAGCGGTCCCTACGAGCAGTACTTC | CASSTSSGPYEQYF
TRBJ2-3 | TRBV2 | once | NA | TGTGCCAGCAGTGGAGGTTATACGCAGTATTTT | CASSGGYTQYF
TRBJ2-1 | TRBV6-1 | NA | NA | TGTGCCAGCCGTGACCTAGCAGACAGCTCCTACAATGAGCAGTTCTTC | CASRDLADSSYNEQFF
TRBJ2-1 | TRBV6-4 | NA | NA | TGTGCCAGCAGCCGAGGACAGCTAGACAATGAGCAGTTCTTC | CASSRGQLDNEQFF
TRBJ2-7 | TRBV5-1 | NA | TRBD2 | TGCGCCAGCAGCCCCTCGGGATCTAGCGGCCACGAGCAGTACTTC | CASSPSGSSGHEQYF
TRBJ1-6 | TRBV21-1 | NA | NA | TGTGCCAGCCCGAGTTCACCCCTCCACTTT | CASPSSPLHF
TRBJ1-1 | TRBV6-1 | few | TRBD1 | TGTGCCACCGGTCGTGACAGGGTTACTGAAGCTTTCTTT | CATGRDRVTEAFF
TRBJ1-6 | TRBV6-5 | NA | NA | TGTGCCAGCAGTTACGCGGGGGGCGATAATTCACCCCTCCACTTT | CASSYAGGDNSPLHF
TRBJ2-7 | TRBV7-2 | NA | TRBD2 | TGTGCCAGCAGGCCCACCGGCGGGGGATACGAGCAGTACTTC | CASRPTGGGYEQYF
TRBJ1-2 | TRBV5-1 | NA | NA | TGCGCCAGCAGCTTGGACAGGGTAGACTATGGCTACACCTTC | CASSLDRVDYGYTF
TRBJ1-1 | TRBV5-1 | NA | NA | TGCGCCAGCAGCCGCGAGGGGTTCCCGAACACTGAAGCTTTCTTT | CASSREGFPNTEAFF
TRBJ1-5 | TRBV7-3 | NA | NA | TGTGCCAGCAGCCCCGTGAGGTCCCAGCCCCAGCATTTT | CASSPVRSQPQHF
TRBJ1-2 | TRBV7-7 | NA | TRBD1 | TGTGCTAGCAGCTGGTGCGGGGGGACAGGTCACCATAACTATGGCTACACCTTC | CASSWCGGTGHHNYGYTF
TRBJ1-3 | TRBV2 | NA | TRBD1 | TGTGCCAGCAGTGACCTAGCCACAGGGGGGACAGGCAACACCATATATTTT | CASSDLATGGTGNTIYF
TRBJ2-7 | TRBV6-5 | NA | NA | TGTGCCAGCAGCGAAAAGCAGTACTTC | CASSEKQYF
TRBJ1-1 | TRBV18 | few | TRBD1 | TGTGCCAGCTCACCGTCGGCACAGGGGGCCACTGAAGCTTTCTTT | CASSPSAQGATEAFF
TRBJ2-1 | TRBV5-1 | once | NA | TGCGCCAGCAGCTTGGAGGGTAGCCTGGGTGAGCAGTTCTTC | CASSLEGSLGEQFF
TRBJ2-7 | TRBV19 | once | TRBD2 | TGTGCCAGTAGTATAACTAGCGGGAGGTCGTTTTACGAGCAGTACTTC | CASSITSGRSFYEQYF
TRBJ2-5 | TRBV2 | NA | TRBD1 | TGTGCCAGCAGTGAGGACAGGGGGCGAGAGACCCAGTACTTC | CASSEDRGRETQYF
TRBJ2-3 | TRBV27 | NA | TRBD2 | TGTGCCAGCAGGCGGGGGGGGAGCACAGATACGCAGTATTTT | CASRRGGSTDTQYF
TRBJ1-5 | TRBV30 | NA | NA | TGTGCCTGGACCGTAAGGGTGGGGTTAGAGGGGATGGGATATAGCAATCAGCCCCAGCATTTT | CAWTVRVGLEGMGYSNQPQHF
TRBJ2-3 | TRBV10-3 | NA | TRBD2 | TGTGCCATCAGTGAGCCGGGACTAGCGGGAGACGATACGCAGTATTTT | CAISEPGLAGDDTQYF
TRBJ2-5 | TRBV10-2 | NA | NA | TGCGCCAGCAGTGAGTCCCAGGAGTACCAAGAGACCCAGTACTTC | CASSESQEYQETQYF
TRBJ2-7 | TRBV29-1 | NA | NA | TGCAGCGCCGCAACGAGGCTCTCCTACGAGCAGTACTTC | CSAATRLSYEQYF
TRBJ1-3 | TRBV5-1 | NA | NA | TGCGCCAGCAGCCCAGCGTCGGGATCGGTCTCTGGAAACACCATATATTTT | CASSPASGSVSGNTIYF
TRBJ2-5 | TRBV5-1 | once | NA | TGCGCCAGCAGCCCCTCCCCCGGGGCTAATCGGCTACAAGAGACCCAGTACTTC | CASSPSPGANRLQETQYF